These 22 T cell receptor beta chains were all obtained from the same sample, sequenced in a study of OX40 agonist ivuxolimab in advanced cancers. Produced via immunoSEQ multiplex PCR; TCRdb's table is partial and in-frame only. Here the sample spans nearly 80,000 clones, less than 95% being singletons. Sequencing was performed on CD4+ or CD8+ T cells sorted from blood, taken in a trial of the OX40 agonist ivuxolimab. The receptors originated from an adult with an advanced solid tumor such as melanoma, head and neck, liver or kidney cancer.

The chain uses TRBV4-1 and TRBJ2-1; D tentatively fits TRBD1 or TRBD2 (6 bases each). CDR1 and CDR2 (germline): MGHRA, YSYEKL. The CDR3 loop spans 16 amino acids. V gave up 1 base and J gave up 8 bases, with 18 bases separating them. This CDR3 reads CASSQVEGEFLDEQFF. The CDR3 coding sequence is TGCGCCAGCAGCCAAGTGGAGGGGGAGTTTTTGGATGAGCAGTTCTTC.

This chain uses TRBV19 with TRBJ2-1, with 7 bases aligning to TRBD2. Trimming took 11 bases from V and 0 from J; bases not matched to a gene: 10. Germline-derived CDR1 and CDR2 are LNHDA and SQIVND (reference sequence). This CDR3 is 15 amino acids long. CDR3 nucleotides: TGTGCCTCAAAGGGTCTAGCGGCCTCCTACAATGAGCAGTTCTTC. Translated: CASKGLAASYNEQFF. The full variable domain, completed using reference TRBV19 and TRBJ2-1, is DGGITQSPKYLFRKEGQNVTLSCEQNLNHDAMYWYRQDPGQGLRLIYYSQIVNDFQKGDIAEGYSVSREKKESFPLTVTSAQKNPTAFYLCASKGLAASYNEQFFGPGTRLTVL.

CDR3 bases: TGCGCCAGCAGTGAGTACAGCCGAGAAGCTTTCTTT. Translating it yields CASSEYSREAFF. The chain carries TRBV10-2 and TRBJ1-1; D not certain. Germline values: CDR1 WSHSY, CDR2 SAAADI. V was shortened by 1 base and J by 8 bases, with 8 bases between the two germline ends. The CDR3 runs 12 residues.

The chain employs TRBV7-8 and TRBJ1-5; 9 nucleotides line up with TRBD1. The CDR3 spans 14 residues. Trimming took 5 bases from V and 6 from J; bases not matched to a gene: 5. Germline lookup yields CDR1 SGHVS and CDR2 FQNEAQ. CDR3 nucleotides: TGTGCCAGCAGCAGACAGGGGGGTGGTCAGCCCCAGCATTTT. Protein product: CASSRQGGGQPQHF.

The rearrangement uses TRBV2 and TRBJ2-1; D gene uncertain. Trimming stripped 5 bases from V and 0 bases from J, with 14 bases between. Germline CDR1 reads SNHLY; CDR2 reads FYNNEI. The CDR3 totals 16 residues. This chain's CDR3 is CASSSTRASSYNEQFF. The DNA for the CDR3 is TGTGCCAGCAGTAGTACCAGAGCTAGCTCCTACAATGAGCAGTTCTTC.

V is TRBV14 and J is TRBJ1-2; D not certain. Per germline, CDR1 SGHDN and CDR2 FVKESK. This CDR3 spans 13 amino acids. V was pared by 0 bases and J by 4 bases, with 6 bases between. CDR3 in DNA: TGTGCCAGCAGCCAAGAACCCGGCTATGGCTACACCTTC. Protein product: CASSQEPGYGYTF.

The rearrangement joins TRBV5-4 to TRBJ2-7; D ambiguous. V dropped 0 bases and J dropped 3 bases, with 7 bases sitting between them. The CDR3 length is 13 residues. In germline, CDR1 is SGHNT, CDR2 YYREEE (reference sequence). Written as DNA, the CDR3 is TGTGCCAGCAGCTTGGGAGTGAGCTACGAGCAGTACTTC. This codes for CASSLGVSYEQYF.

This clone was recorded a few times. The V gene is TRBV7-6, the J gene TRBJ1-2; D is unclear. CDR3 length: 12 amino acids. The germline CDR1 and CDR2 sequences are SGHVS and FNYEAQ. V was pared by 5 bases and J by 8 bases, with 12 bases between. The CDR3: CASSPDGQGYTF. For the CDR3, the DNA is TGTGCCAGCAGCCCCGACGGGCAGGGCTACACCTTC.

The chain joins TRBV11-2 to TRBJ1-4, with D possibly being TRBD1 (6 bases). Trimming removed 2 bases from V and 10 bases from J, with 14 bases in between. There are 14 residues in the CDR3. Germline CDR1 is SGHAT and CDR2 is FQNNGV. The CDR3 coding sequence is TGTGCCAGCAGCTTATGGCCAGGGGAAGGAAAACTGTTTTTT. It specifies CASSLWPGEGKLFF.

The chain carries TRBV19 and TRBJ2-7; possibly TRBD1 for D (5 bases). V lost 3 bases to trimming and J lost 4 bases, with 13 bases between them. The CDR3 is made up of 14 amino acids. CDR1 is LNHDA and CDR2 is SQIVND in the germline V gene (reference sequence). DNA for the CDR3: TGTGCCAGTAGTATGGGTGGGGCCGAATACGAGCAGTACTTC. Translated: CASSMGGAEYEQYF.

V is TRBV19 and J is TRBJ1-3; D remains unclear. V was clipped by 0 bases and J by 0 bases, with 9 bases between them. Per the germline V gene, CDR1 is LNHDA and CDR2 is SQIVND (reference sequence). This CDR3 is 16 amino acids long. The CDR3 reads CASSIEGASSGNTIYF. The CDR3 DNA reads TGTGCCAGTAGTATAGAGGGCGCGAGCTCTGGAAACACCATATATTTT.

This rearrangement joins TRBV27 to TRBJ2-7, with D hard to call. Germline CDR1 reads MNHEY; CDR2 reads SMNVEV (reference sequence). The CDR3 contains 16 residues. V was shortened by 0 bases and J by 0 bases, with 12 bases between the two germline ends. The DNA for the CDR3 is TGTGCCAGCAGTTTATCTATCTCAGACCCCTCCTACGAGCAGTACTTC. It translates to CASSLSISDPSYEQYF.

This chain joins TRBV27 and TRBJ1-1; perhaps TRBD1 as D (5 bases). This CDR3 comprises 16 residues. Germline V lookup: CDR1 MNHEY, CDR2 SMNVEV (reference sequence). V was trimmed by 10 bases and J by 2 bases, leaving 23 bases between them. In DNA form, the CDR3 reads TGTGCCACCGCCCTAGGTGGTGGGGCGATAAACACTGAAGCTTTCTTT. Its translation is CATALGGGAINTEAFF.

The CDR3 sequence: CASAWTLYTGELFF. CDR3 nucleotide sequence: TGTGCCAGCGCCTGGACACTTTACACCGGGGAGCTGTTTTTT. The chain carries TRBV6-5 and TRBJ2-2, with D tentatively TRBD1 (5 bases). V dropped 8 bases and J dropped 3 bases, with 13 bases sitting between them. In germline, CDR1 is MNHEY, CDR2 SVGAGI. The CDR3 consists of 14 residues.

In DNA, the CDR3 is TGTGCCAGCAGGCCGACGGAGGGGGGCACTGAAGCTTTCTTT. It specifies CASRPTEGGTEAFF. This rearrangement joins TRBV6-5 to TRBJ1-1; TRBD1 is a possible D gene (6 bases). Germline V lookup: CDR1 MNHEY, CDR2 SVGAGI. V was cut by 6 bases and J by 4 bases, with 15 bases left in between. The CDR3 contains 14 residues.

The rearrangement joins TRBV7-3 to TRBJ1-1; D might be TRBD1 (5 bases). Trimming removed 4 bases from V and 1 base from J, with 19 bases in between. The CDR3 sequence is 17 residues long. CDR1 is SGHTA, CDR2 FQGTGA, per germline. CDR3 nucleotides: TGTGCCAGCAGCTCGTCAGAAGGGGAGGCCCGGAACACTGAAGCTTTCTTT. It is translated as CASSSSEGEARNTEAFF.

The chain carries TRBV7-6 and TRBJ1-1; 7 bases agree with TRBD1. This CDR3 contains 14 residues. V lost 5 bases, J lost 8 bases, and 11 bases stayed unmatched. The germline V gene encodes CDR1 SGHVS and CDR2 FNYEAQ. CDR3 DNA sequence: TGTGCCAGCAGCCCCGCGACAGGGTTCCCCGAAGCTTTCTTT. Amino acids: CASSPATGFPEAFF.

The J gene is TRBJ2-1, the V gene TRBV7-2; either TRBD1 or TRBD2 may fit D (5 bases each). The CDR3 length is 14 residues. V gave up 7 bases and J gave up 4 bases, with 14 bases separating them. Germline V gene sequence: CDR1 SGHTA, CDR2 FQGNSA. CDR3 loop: CASTIPGLYNEQFF. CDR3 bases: TGTGCCAGCACCATCCCGGGGCTATACAATGAGCAGTTCTTC.

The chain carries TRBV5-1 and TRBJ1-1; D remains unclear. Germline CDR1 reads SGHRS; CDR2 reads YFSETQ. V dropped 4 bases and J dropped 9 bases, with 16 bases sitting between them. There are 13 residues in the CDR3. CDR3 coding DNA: TGCGCCAGCAGCACCGCGATTGGACGAAAAGCTTTCTTT. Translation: CASSTAIGRKAFF.

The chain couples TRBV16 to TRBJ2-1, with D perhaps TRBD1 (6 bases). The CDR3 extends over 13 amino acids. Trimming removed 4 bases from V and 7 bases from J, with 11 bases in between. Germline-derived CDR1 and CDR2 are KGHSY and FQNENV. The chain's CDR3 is CASSRTELNEQFF. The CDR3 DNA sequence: TGTGCCAGCAGCCGGACAGAACTGAATGAGCAGTTCTTC. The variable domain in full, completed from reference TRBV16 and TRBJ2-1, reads GEEVAQTPKHLVRGEGQKAKLYCAPIKGHSYVFWYQQVLKNEFKFLISFQNENVFDETGMPKERFSAKCLPNSPCSLEIQATKLEDSAVYFCASSRTELNEQFFGPGTRLTVL.

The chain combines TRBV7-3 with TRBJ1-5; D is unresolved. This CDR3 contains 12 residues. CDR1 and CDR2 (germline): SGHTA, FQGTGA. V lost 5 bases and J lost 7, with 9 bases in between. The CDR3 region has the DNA TGTGCCAGCAGCCCCCTCGAGCAGCCCCAGCATTTT. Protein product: CASSPLEQPQHF.

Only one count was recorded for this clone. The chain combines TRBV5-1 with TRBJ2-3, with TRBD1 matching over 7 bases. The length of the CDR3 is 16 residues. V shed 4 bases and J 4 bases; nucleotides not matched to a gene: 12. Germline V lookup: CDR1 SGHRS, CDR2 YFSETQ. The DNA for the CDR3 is TGCGCCAGCAGCGGGAGACAGGGCAGTGTCGCAGATACGCAGTATTTT. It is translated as CASSGRQGSVADTQYF.